This T cell receptor (beta chain) derives from a study of cytomegalovirus exposure and HLA in healthy donors. In germline, CDR1 is MNHNS, CDR2 SASEGT. The V gene lost 5 bases and the J gene lost 9 bases, with 14 bases spanning the gap. CDR3 length: 14 amino acids. A few counts support this clone. Its cognate antigen is unknown. In the PCR, 60 Vbeta and 13 Jbeta primers were used. Measured with immunoSEQ multiplex PCR; TCRdb has only the in-frame clones, and not every one. This table has approximately 140,000 clones, around 79% appearing once. The study sampled nominally healthy donors, though unrecorded immune exposures were likely. Study observations and caveats: A later look showed TCR association rates differing by HLA locus, highest for DRB1 and lowest for HLA-C. Reports state that TCR beta sequences accurately predicted most subjects' HLA-A and HLA-B alleles.

Specimen: PBMCs. The sequence was collected from a human donor in good health. The rearrangement links TRBV6-1 to TRBJ1-6; D may be TRBD1 (5 bases). The CDR3 is CASSLSQGGSPLHF. The CDR3 region has the DNA TGTGCCAGCAGTCTATCGCAGGGTGGTTCACCCCTCCACTTT.